The clone carrying this T cell receptor beta chain appeared a few times. The source of the sample is a study of control samples from healthy donors and cancer patients. Measured with immunoSEQ multiplex PCR; TCRdb has only the in-frame clones, and not every one. The sample carries roughly 59,000 clones, around 90% recorded once. Input material: PBMCs. This clonotype was obtained from a man aged 35-49 years with colorectal cancer.

CDR3 sequence: CASSSRDIGYTF. The CDR3 coding sequence is TGTGCCAGCAGCTCCCGGGACATCGGCTACACCTTC. The chain recombines TRBV6-6 with TRBJ1-2; perhaps TRBD1 as D (6 bases). The V and J ends lost 6 bases and 8 bases respectively, with 13 bases between them. CDR1 and CDR2 (germline): MNHNY, SVGAGI (reference sequence). The CDR3 has 12 amino acids.